The rows below give T cell receptor beta chains drawn from one sample of a study of PD-L1 blockade in urothelial cancer. The protocol was immunoSEQ multiplex PCR, while the TCRdb copy is restricted to in-frame clones and leaves out a portion. In the table there are about 83,000 clones, roughly 90% of which are singletons. Sequenced here: PBMCs, sampled around atezolizumab (anti-PD-L1) treatment. These TCRs come from a woman aged 70 to 79 with urothelial cancer. The CDR3 runs from the conserved cysteine through the conserved F or W. D genes are given only for firm matches. Size is omitted from some rows. Given values are once, few, many or a class for expanded clones.

v_call	j_call	clone_size	cdr3_length	d_call	cdr3_nt	cdr3_aa
TRBV4-1	TRBJ1-1	-	13	TRBD1	TGCGCCAGCAGCCAAGTCCCACAGGGGGAAGCTTTCTTT	CASSQVPQGEAFF
TRBV11-2	TRBJ1-5	once	13	-	TGTGCCAGCAGCTCTAACAGCAATCAGCCCCAGCATTTT	CASSSNSNQPQHF
TRBV28	TRBJ2-2	-	14	TRBD2	TGTGCCAGCAGTTTATCTGTCGCGGGAGGAGAGCTGTTTTTT	CASSLSVAGGELFF
TRBV7-9	TRBJ1-2	-	19	TRBD1	TGTGCCAGCAGCAACCGCGCCGGGACAGGGGAATGGACTAACTATGGCTACACCTTC	CASSNRAGTGEWTNYGYTF
TRBV30	TRBJ1-1	-	15	-	TGTGCCTGGAGTAGGGAGGGACACCTGAACACTGAAGCTTTCTTT	CAWSREGHLNTEAFF
TRBV7-7	TRBJ1-6	-	14	-	TGTGCCAGCAGCTTAGTGGAGGGTTCTTCACCCCTCCACTTT	CASSLVEGSSPLHF
TRBV6-1	TRBJ1-1	-	15	TRBD1	TGTGCCAGTCCGACAGGGTTCGGATTGAACACTGAAGCTTTCTTT	CASPTGFGLNTEAFF
TRBV5-5	TRBJ1-2	-	14	TRBD1	TGTGCCAGCAGCTTGGACAGGGGAGCCTATGGCTACACCTTC	CASSLDRGAYGYTF
TRBV19	TRBJ1-5	-	17	TRBD1	TGTGCCAGTAGCTATTTTTGGGACAGGGCCCTTGATCAGCCCCAGCATTTT	CASSYFWDRALDQPQHF
TRBV6-5	TRBJ1-2	-	14	-	TGTGCCAGCAGAGCACAGGGTGGGAGCTATGGCTACACCTTC	CASRAQGGSYGYTF
TRBV5-4	TRBJ1-1	-	15	TRBD1	TGTGCCAGCAGCCTGAGACAGGGCATGAACACTGAAGCTTTCTTT	CASSLRQGMNTEAFF
TRBV18	TRBJ2-7	few	14	-	TGTGCCAGCTCACCAGTTGGAGACTCCTACGAGCAGTACTTC	CASSPVGDSYEQYF
TRBV2	TRBJ2-3	-	14	-	TGTGCCAGCAAGCGAGAAGGTAGCACAGATACGCAGTATTTT	CASKREGSTDTQYF
TRBV4-1	TRBJ1-1	-	17	TRBD1	TGCGCCAGCAGCCCACAAGCCTTGACAGGGGGCAACACTGAAGCTTTCTTT	CASSPQALTGGNTEAFF
TRBV18	TRBJ2-6	few	18	TRBD1	TGTGCCAGCTCACGACAGGGACAGGGAGGAACTGGGGCCAACGTCCTGACTTTC	CASSRQGQGGTGANVLTF
TRBV2	TRBJ1-5	-	15	-	TGTGCCAGCAGTGATTTCGTCACACCCAATCAGCCCCAGCATTTT	CASSDFVTPNQPQHF
TRBV30	TRBJ1-5	-	13	-	TGTGCCTGGAGTCCATCAGGCGATCAGCCCCAGCATTTT	CAWSPSGDQPQHF
TRBV27	TRBJ2-1	-	18	TRBD2	TGTGCCAGCAGTTTAAATCCCGGACTAGCGGGATCCTACAATGAGCAGTTCTTC	CASSLNPGLAGSYNEQFF
TRBV4-2	TRBJ2-5	-	16	TRBD2	TGTGCCAGCAGCCAAGGGCTAGCGGGGGTGGTAGAGACCCAGTACTTC	CASSQGLAGVVETQYF
TRBV27	TRBJ2-7	-	14	-	TGTGCCAGCAGTTTATTGGCCAGGATCCACGAGCAGTACTTC	CASSLLARIHEQYF
TRBV9	TRBJ2-3	-	16	-	TGTGCCAGCAGCGTAACGGGACGGGGGGCCACAGATACGCAGTATTTT	CASSVTGRGATDTQYF
TRBV6-5	TRBJ1-2	many	14	TRBD1	TGTGCCAGCAGCAGTACAGGGGCGAACTATGGCTACACCTTC	CASSSTGANYGYTF
TRBV30	TRBJ2-5	-	13	-	TGTGCCTGGAGCAGGACAGCCTCGGAGACCCAGTACTTC	CAWSRTASETQYF
TRBV5-5	TRBJ1-5	few	16	-	TGTGCCAGCAGCTTGACGGGGCGGGGAAGCAATCAGCCCCAGCATTTT	CASSLTGRGSNQPQHF
TRBV18	TRBJ1-5	-	15	TRBD1	TGTGCCAGCTCACGAGGACAGGATAGCAATCAGCCCCAGCATTTT	CASSRGQDSNQPQHF
TRBV19	TRBJ1-5	-	18	-	TGTGCCAGTAGTAAGGGGTTAGGTACAGTCAATAGCAATCAGCCCCAGCATTTT	CASSKGLGTVNSNQPQHF
TRBV6-6	TRBJ2-7	-	15	TRBD1	TGTGCCAGCAGTTACTGGGACAGGGTACGGTACGAGCAGTACTTC	CASSYWDRVRYEQYF
TRBV27	TRBJ2-2	-	16	TRBD1	TGTGCCAGCAATGGGGTCCGGACAGGGAGTACCGGGGAGCTGTTTTTT	CASNGVRTGSTGELFF
TRBV5-6	TRBJ1-4	-	14	-	TGTGCCAGCAGCTTTCGACAGGCCGGTGAAAAACTGTTTTTT	CASSFRQAGEKLFF